The 8 T cell receptor beta chains below all came from one sample that was sequenced in a study of shared clonotypes between healthy human individuals. Generated by immunoSEQ multiplex PCR, the TCRdb table keeps only in-frame clones and is missing some. The repertoire holds about 580,000 clones, with 95% to 98% as singletons. As defined, naive CD8 cells were CD45RO-negative and positively selected for CCR7, with terminally differentiated effector memory CD45RA+ cells excluded. The sample taken for sequencing was naive CD8+ T cells sorted from blood. The receptors come from a man aged 25 to 45 in good health.

The genes are TRBV10-3 and TRBJ1-5; the D is unclear. Trimming stripped 7 bases from V and 0 bases from J, with 10 bases between. The germline gives CDR1 ENHRY, CDR2 SYGVKD. CDR3 size: 14 residues. This CDR3 reads CAITVGLSNQPQHF. The DNA for the CDR3 is TGTGCCATCACCGTGGGTCTTAGCAATCAGCCCCAGCATTTT.

The chain employs TRBV18 and TRBJ2-1; no clear D. The CDR3 is 17 residues long. Trimming pared 0 bases from V and 0 bases from J, leaving 12 bases between. The germline CDR1 and CDR2 sequences are KGHSH and LQKENI. The CDR3 DNA sequence: TGTGCCAGCTCACCACCTGACATCCTGAGCTCCTACAATGAGCAGTTCTTC. This gives the protein CASSPPDILSSYNEQFF.

The V and J genes are TRBV18 and TRBJ2-7, with 11 bases lining up with TRBD1. CDR1 and CDR2 (germline): KGHSH, LQKENI. CDR3 size: 15 residues. J gave up 2 bases and V 3 bases, and 3 bases lay outside the gene matches. CDR3 nucleotides: TGTGCCAGCTCACCGTGGACAGGGGGCACCTACGAGCAGTACTTC. It encodes CASSPWTGGTYEQYF.

This clone was detected once. The chain couples TRBV7-3 to TRBJ2-4, with 7 bases that match TRBD1. This CDR3 is 20 amino acids long. V lost 5 bases, J lost 1 base, and 20 bases stayed unmatched. Germline lookup yields CDR1 SGHTA and CDR2 FQGTGA. The chain's CDR3 is CASSKPRDRGLVTAKNIQYF. The DNA of the CDR3 is TGTGCCAGCAGCAAACCCCGGGACAGAGGTTTAGTGACGGCCAAAAACATTCAGTACTTC.

CDR3 region: CASSLPDRSSYNEQFF. The CDR3 DNA follows: TGTGCCAGCAGCTTACCAGACAGGAGCTCCTACAATGAGCAGTTCTTC. This chain connects TRBV7-9 to TRBJ2-1; tentatively, D is TRBD1 (6 bases). CDR3 size: 16 residues. Germline CDR1 and CDR2: SEHNR and FQNEAQ (reference sequence). The V end was cut by 2 bases, the J end by 0 bases, with 11 bases between.

The chain couples TRBV29-1 to TRBJ2-3; D remains ambiguous. V was cut by 6 bases and J by 1 base, with 17 bases left in between. Per the germline V gene, CDR1 is SQVTM and CDR2 is ANQGSEA. The CDR3 has 15 amino acids. In nucleotides, the CDR3 is TGCAGCGTGGATCCTGCCTTGTCTGGCACAGATACGCAGTATTTT. It is translated as CSVDPALSGTDTQYF.

This sequence joins TRBV30 and TRBJ2-7, with 9 bases lining up with TRBD2. Germline V lookup: CDR1 GTSNPN, CDR2 SVGIG (reference sequence). CDR3 size: 15 residues. Trimming at V came to 0 bases and at J to 5 bases, leaving 8 bases not matched to a gene. CDR3 amino acids: CAWSVLAGSVDEQYF. The CDR3 DNA follows: TGTGCCTGGAGTGTCCTAGCGGGATCCGTCGACGAGCAGTACTTC.

The count of this clone is one. This chain uses TRBV28 with TRBJ2-5; 11 bases fit TRBD1. CDR1 and CDR2 (germline): MDHEN, SYDVKM. The CDR3 loop spans 16 amino acids. V lost 5 bases to trimming and J lost 1 base; unmatched junction nucleotides: 6. This CDR3 is CASSQPGTGGQETQYF. The CDR3 DNA reads TGTGCCAGCAGTCAACCCGGGACAGGGGGCCAAGAGACCCAGTACTTC. Looking up the rest from reference TRBV28 and TRBJ2-5 gives the full variable domain: DVKVTQSSRYLVKRTGEKVFLECVQDMDHENMFWYRQDPGLGLRLIYFSYDVKMKEKGDIPEGYSVSREKKERFSLILESASTNQTSMYLCASSQPGTGGQETQYFGPGTRLLVL.